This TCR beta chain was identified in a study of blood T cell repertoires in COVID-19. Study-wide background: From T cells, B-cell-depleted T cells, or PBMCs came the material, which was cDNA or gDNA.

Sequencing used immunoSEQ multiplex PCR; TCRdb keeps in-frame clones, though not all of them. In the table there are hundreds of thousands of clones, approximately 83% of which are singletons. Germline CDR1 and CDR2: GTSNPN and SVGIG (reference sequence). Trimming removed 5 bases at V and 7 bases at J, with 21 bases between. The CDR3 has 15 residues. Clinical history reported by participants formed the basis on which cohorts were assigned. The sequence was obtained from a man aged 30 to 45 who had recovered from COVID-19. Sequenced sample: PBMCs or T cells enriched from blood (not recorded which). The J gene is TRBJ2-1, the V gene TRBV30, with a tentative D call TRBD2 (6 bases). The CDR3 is CAWGSRLVRSNEQFF. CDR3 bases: TGTGCCTGGGGTTCTAGACTAGTACGTTCTAATGAGCAGTTCTTC.